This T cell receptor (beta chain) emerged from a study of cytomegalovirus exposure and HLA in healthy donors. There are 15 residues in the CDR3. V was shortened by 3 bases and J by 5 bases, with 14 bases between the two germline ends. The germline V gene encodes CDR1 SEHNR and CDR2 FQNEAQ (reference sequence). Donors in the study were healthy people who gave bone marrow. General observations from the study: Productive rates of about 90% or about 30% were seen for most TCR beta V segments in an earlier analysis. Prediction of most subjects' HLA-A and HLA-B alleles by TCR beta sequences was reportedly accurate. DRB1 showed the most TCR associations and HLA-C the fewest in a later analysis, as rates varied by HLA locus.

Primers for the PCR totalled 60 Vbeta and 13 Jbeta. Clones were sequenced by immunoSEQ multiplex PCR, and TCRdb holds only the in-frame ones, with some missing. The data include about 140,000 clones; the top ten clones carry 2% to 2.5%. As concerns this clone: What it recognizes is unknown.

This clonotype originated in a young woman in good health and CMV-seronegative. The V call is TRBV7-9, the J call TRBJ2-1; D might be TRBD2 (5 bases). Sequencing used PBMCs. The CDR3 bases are TGTGCCAGCAGCTTTAGCGTCGCCCTGAACAATGAGCAGTTCTTC. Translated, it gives CASSFSVALNNEQFF.